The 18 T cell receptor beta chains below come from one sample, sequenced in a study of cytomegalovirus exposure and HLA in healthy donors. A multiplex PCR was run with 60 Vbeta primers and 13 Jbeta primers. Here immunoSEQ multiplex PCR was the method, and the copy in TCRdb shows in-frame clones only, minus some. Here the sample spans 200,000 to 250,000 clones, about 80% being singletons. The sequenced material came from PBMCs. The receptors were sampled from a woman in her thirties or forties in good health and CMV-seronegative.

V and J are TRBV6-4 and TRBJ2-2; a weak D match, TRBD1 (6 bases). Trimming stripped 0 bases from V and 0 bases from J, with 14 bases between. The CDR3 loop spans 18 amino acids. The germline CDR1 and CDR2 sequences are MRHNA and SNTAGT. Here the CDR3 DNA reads TGTGCCAGCAGTGACTCGATTACAGGGTGGGCGAACACCGGGGAGCTGTTTTTT. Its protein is CASSDSITGWANTGELFF.

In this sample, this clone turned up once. The CDR3 region is CASSEAGKNTGELFF. Here the CDR3 DNA reads TGTGCCAGCAGTGAAGCTGGCAAGAACACCGGGGAGCTGTTTTTT. The rearrangement links TRBV6-1 to TRBJ2-2, with D unresolved. V lost 0 bases and J 1 base, leaving 6 bases between the germline ends. The CDR3 contains 15 residues. Germline values: CDR1 MNHNS, CDR2 SASEGT.

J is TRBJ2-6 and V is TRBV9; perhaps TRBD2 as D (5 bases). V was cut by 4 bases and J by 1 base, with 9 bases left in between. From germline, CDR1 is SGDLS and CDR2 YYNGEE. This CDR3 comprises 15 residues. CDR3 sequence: CASSSPGSGANVLTF. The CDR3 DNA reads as TGTGCCAGCAGCTCCCCGGGGTCTGGGGCCAACGTCCTGACTTTC.

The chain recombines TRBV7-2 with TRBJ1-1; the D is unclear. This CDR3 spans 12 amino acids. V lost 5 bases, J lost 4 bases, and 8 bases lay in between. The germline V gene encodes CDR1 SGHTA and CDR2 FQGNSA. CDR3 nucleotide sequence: TGTGCCAGCAGCACGCGGAGCACTGAAGCTTTCTTT. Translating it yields CASSTRSTEAFF.

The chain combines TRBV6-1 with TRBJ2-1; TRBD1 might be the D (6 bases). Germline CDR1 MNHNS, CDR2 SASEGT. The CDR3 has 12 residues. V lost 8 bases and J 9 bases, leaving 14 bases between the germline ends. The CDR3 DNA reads TGTGCCAGCGTCTGGGTCAGGGGTGAGCAGTTCTTC. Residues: CASVWVRGEQFF.

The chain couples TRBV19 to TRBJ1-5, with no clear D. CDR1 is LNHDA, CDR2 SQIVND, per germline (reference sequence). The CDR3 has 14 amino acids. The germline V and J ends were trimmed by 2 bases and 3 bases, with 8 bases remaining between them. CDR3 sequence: CASSIQRDNQPQHF. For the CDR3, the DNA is TGTGCCAGTAGTATACAGCGGGACAATCAGCCCCAGCATTTT.

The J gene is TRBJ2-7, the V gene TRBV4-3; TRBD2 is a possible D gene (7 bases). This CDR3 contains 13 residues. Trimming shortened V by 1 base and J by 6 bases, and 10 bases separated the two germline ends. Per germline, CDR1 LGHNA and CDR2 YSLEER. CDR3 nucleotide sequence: TGCGCCAGCAGCCAAGCAAGGGGGGGCGAGCAGTACTTC. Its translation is CASSQARGGEQYF.

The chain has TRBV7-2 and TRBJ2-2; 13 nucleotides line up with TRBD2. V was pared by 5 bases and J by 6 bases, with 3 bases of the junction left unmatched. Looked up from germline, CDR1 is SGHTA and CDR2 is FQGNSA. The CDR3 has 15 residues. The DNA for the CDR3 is TGTGCCAGCAGCCCTACTAGCGGGGGGGCCGGGGAGCTGTTTTTT. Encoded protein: CASSPTSGGAGELFF.

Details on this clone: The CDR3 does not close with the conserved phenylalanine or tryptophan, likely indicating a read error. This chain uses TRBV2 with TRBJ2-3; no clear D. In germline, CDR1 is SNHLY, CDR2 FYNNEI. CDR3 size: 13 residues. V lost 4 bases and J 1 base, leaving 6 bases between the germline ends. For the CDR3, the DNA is TGTGCCAGCAGTGTAGCCCGCACAGATACGCAGTATCTT. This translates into CASSVARTDTQYL.

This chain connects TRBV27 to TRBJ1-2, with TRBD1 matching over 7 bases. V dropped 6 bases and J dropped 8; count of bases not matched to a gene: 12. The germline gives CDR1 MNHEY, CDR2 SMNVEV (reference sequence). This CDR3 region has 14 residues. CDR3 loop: CASSPQGTEKGYTF. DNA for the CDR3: TGTGCCAGCAGCCCACAGGGGACTGAAAAGGGCTACACCTTC.

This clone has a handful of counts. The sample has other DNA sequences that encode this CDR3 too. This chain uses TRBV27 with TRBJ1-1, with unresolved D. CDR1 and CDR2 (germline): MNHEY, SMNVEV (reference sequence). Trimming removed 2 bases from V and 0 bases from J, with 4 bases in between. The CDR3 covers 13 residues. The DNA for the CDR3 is TGTGCCAGCAGTTTAGGCCTGAACACTGAAGCTTTCTTT. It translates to CASSLGLNTEAFF.

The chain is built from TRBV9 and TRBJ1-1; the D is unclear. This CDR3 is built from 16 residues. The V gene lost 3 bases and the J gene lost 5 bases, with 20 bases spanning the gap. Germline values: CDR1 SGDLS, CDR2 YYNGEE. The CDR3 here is CASSANVGRTLTEAFF. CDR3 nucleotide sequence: TGTGCCAGCAGCGCCAATGTTGGACGGACTCTAACTGAAGCTTTCTTT.

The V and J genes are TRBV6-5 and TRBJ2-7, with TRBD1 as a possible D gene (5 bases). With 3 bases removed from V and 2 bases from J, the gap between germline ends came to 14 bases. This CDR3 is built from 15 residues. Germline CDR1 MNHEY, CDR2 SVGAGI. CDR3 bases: TGTGCCAGCAGTTATTTAGCCCAGGGCACCTACGAGCAGTACTTC. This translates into CASSYLAQGTYEQYF.

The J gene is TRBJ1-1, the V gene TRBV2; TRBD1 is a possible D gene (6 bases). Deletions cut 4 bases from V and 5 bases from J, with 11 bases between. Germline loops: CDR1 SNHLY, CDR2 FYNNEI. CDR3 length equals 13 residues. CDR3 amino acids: CASSGRGGTEAFF. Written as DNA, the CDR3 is TGTGCCAGCAGTGGCAGGGGTGGTACTGAAGCTTTCTTT.

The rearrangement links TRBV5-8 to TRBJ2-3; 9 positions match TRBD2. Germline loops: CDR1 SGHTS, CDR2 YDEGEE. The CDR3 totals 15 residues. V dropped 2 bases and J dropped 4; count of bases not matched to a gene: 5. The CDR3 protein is CASSLAGGFSDTQYF. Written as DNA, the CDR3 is TGTGCCAGCAGCTTAGCGGGGGGTTTCTCAGATACGCAGTATTTT.

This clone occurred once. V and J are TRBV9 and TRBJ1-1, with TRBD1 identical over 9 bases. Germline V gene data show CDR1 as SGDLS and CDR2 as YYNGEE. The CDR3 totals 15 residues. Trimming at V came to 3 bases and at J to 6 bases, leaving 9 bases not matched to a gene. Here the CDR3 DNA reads TGTGCCAGCAGCGCCTGGGACAGGGTGAATTCTGAAGCTTTCTTT. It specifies CASSAWDRVNSEAFF.

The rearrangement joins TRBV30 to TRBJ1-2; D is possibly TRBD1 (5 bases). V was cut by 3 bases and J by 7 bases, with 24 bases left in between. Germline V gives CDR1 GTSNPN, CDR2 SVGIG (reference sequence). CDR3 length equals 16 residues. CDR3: CAWRALVDSPVGGYTF. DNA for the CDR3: TGTGCCTGGAGGGCTCTAGTCGACAGCCCCGTCGGTGGCTACACCTTC.

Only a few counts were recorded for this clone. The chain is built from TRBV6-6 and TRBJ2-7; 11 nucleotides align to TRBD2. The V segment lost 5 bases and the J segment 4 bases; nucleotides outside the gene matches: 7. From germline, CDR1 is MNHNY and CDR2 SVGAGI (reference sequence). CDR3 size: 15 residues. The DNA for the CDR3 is TGTGCCAGCAGTACAACTAGCGGGGGTCGGTACGAGCAGTACTTC. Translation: CASSTTSGGRYEQYF.